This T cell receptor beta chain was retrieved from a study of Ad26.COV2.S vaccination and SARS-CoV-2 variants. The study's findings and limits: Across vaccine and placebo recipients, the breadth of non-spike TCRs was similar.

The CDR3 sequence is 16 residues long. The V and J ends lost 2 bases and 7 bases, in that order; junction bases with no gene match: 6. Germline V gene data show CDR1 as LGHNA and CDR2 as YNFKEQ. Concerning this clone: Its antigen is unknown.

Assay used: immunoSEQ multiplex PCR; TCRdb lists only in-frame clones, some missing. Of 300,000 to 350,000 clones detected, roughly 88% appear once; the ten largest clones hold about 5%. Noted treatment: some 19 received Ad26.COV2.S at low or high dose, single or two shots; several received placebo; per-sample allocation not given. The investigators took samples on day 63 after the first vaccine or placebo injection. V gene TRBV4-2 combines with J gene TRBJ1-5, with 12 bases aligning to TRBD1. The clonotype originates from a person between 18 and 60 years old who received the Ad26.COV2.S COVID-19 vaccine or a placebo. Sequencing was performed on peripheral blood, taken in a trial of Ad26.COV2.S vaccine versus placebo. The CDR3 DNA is TGTGCCAGCAGCCAACCCGGGACAGGGGGCAGGCAGCCCCAGCATTTT. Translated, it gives CASSQPGTGGRQPQHF.